This T cell receptor beta chain was retrieved from a study of immune cell composition in non-small cell lung cancer. Normal lung was sampled as far from the tumour as possible, at least 3 cm. CDR1 and CDR2 (germline): SGHRS, YFSETQ. The CDR3 length is 14 residues. V was shortened by 2 bases and J by 3 bases, with 9 bases between the two germline ends. Profiling relied on immunoSEQ multiplex PCR, and the TCRdb table lists in-frame clones only, not all of them. This sample has over 15,000 clones, with around 80% found just once. A further study also used this sample, focusing on CD4 T cells in lung cancer.

The source material was non-adjacent lung tissue. The chain couples TRBV5-1 to TRBJ2-1, with a possible D match to TRBD1 (5 bases). This clonotype was sampled from a human donor with non-small cell lung cancer. CDR3 loop: CASSFGDSYNEQFF. The CDR3 DNA follows: TGCGCCAGCAGCTTTGGCGACAGCTACAATGAGCAGTTCTTC.